The 5 T cell receptor beta chains in this list originate from one sample, sequenced in a study of technical replicates of blood from a handful of donors. Sequencing was performed with immunoSEQ multiplex PCR; in TCRdb, only in-frame clones are kept and a portion is missing. Altogether about 80,000 clones are present, around nine tenths being singletons, with the ten largest covering approximately 0.41%. The source material was T cells isolated from PBMCs. These TCRs come from a human donor in good health.

This chain uses TRBV6-5 with TRBJ1-3; TRBD1 agrees at 8 bases. This CDR3 contains 14 residues. Unmatched junction bases numbered 4, after V lost 5 bases and J lost 4 bases. Germline V lookup: CDR1 MNHEY, CDR2 SVGAGI. CDR3 sequence (DNA): TGTGCCAGCAGTATCACAGGGGGGGGAAACACCATATATTTT. Protein: CASSITGGGNTIYF.

V and J are TRBV4-3 and TRBJ2-1; TRBD2 is a possible D gene (5 bases). From germline, CDR1 is LGHNA and CDR2 YSLEER. The CDR3 runs to 15 residues. Trimming removed 1 base from V and 9 bases from J, with 16 bases in between. For the CDR3, the DNA is TGCGCCAGCAGCCAAGTAAGAGGGTCGGGCAGTGAGCAGTTCTTC. Amino acids: CASSQVRGSGSEQFF.

This chain connects TRBV11-3 to TRBJ2-5; a possible D gene is TRBD1 (6 bases). The V end was cut by 1 base, the J end by 5 bases, with 11 bases between. The CDR3 spans 14 residues. CDR1 and CDR2 from the germline V gene are SGHNT and YENEEA. CDR3 DNA: TGTGCCAGCAGCTTAGGCAGGGGATCGGAGACCCAGTACTTC. Translated: CASSLGRGSETQYF.

In this sample, this clone turned up once. The rearrangement links TRBV5-1 to TRBJ2-3; 10 bases match TRBD2. The CDR3 length is 16 residues. V shed 3 bases, J shed 2 bases, and the junction held 6 bases outside the gene matches. The germline V gene encodes CDR1 SGHRS and CDR2 YFSETQ. CDR3 loop: CASSWTSGHYTDTQYF. The CDR3 bases are TGCGCCAGCAGCTGGACTAGCGGTCATTACACAGATACGCAGTATTTT.

The V gene is TRBV30, the J gene TRBJ1-5, with D possibly matching TRBD1 (5 bases). The germline V gene encodes CDR1 GTSNPN and CDR2 SVGIG (reference sequence). The CDR3 runs 12 residues. V lost 3 bases, J lost 4 bases, and 7 bases lay in between. The DNA for the CDR3 is TGTGCCTGGAGCAGGGTTAATCAGCCCCAGCATTTT. As protein: CAWSRVNQPQHF. Together with reference TRBV30 and TRBJ1-5, the CDR3 gives the full variable domain: SQTIHQWPATLVQPVGSPLSLECTVEGTSNPNLYWYRQAAGRGLQLLFYSVGIGQISSEVPQNLSASRPQDRQFILSSKKLLLSDSGFYLCAWSRVNQPQHFGDGTRLSIL.